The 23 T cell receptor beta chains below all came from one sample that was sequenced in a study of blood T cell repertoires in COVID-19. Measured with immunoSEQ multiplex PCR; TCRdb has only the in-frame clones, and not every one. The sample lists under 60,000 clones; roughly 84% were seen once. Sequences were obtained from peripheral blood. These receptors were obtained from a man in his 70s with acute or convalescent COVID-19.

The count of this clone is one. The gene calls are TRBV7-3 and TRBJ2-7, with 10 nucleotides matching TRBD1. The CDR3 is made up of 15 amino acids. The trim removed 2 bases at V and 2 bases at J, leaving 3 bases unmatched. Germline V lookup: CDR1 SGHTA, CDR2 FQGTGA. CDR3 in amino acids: CASSLGGQGTYEQYF. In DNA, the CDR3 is TGTGCCAGCAGCTTAGGGGGACAGGGGACCTACGAGCAGTACTTC.

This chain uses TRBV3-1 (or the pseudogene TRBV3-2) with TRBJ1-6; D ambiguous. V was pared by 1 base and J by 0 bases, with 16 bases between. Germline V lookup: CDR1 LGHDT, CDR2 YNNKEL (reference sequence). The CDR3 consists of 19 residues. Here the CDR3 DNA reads TGTGCCAGCAGCCAAGGGGCAGTTACCACCAGCTCCTATAATTCACCCCTCCACTTT. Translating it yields CASSQGAVTTSSYNSPLHF.

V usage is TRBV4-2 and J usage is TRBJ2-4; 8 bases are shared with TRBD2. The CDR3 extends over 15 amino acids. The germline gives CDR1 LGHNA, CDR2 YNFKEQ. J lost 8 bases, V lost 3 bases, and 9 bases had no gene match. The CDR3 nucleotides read TGTGCCAGCAGCCATGCGGCGGGGGGTATCGACATTCAGTACTTC. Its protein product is CASSHAAGGIDIQYF.

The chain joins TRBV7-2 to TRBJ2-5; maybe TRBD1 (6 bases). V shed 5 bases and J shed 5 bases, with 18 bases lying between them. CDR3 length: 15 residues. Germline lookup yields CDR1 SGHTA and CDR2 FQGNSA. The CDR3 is CASSRGGGGRETQYF. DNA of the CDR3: TGTGCCAGCAGCCGTGGTGGGGGCGGAAGGGAGACCCAGTACTTC.

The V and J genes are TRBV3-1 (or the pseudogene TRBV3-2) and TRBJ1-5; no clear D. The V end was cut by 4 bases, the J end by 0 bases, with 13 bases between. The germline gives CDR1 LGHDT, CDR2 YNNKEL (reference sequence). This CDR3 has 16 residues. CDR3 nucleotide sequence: TGTGCCAGCAGCCCTAGGCTTTGGTCTAGCAATCAGCCCCAGCATTTT. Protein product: CASSPRLWSSNQPQHF.

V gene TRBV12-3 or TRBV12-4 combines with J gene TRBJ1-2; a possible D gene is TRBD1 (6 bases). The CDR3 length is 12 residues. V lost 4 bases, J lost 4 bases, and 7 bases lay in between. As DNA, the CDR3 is TGTGCCAGCAGTTGGGACACCTATGGCTACACCTTC. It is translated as CASSWDTYGYTF.

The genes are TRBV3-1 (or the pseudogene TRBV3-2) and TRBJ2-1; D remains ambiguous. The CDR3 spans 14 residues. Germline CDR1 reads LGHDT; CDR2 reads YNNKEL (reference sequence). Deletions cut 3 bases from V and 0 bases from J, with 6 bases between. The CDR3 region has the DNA TGTGCCAGCAGCCACAGCGCCTCCTACAATGAGCAGTTCTTC. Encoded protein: CASSHSASYNEQFF.

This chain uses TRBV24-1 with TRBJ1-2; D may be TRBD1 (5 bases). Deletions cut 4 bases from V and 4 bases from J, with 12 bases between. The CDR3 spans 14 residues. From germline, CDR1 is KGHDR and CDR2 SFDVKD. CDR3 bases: TGTGCCACCAGTGACAATGACAGAGTCTATGGCTACACCTTC. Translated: CATSDNDRVYGYTF.

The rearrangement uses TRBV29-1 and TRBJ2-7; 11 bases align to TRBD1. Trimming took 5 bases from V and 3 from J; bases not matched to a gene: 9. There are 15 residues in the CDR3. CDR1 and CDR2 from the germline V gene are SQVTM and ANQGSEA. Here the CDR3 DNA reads TGCAGCGTTCTACCTTACGGGACAGGGGGCTACGAGCAGTACTTC. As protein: CSVLPYGTGGYEQYF.

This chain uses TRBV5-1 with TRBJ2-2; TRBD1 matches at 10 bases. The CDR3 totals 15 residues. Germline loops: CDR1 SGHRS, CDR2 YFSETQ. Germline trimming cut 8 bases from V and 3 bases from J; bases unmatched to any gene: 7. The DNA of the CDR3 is TGCGCCAGTACGACAGGGGGCGCATACACCGGGGAGCTGTTTTTT. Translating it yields CASTTGGAYTGELFF.

CDR3: CASSPRREGNTEAFF. The CDR3, as DNA: TGTGCCAGCTCACCCCGGCGGGAGGGGAACACTGAAGCTTTCTTT. The gene calls are TRBV18 and TRBJ1-1; D gene ambiguous. Trimming left V 3 bases short and J 1 base short, with 12 bases between. The CDR3 has 15 amino acids. The germline CDR1 and CDR2 sequences are KGHSH and LQKENI.

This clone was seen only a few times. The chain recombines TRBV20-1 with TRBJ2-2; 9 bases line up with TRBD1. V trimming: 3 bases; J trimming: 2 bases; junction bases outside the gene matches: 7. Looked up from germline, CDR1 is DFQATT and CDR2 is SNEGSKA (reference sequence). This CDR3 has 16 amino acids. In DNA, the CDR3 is TGCAGTGCTAGTCAGAGGGACAGGGATAACACCGGGGAGCTGTTTTTT. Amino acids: CSASQRDRDNTGELFF.

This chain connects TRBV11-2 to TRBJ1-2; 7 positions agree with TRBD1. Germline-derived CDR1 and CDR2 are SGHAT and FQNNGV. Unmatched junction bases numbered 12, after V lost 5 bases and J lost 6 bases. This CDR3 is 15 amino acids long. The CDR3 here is CASSPFRSGGHGYTF. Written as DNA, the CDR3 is TGTGCCAGCAGCCCCTTCCGTTCAGGGGGACATGGCTACACCTTC. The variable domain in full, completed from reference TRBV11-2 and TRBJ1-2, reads EAGVAQSPRYKIIEKRQSVAFWCNPISGHATLYWYQQILGQGPKLLIQFQNNGVVDDSQLPKDRFSAERLKGVDSTLKIQPAKLEDSAVYLCASSPFRSGGHGYTFGSGTRLTVV.

CDR3 region: CASRRGPNYGYTF. The CDR3 DNA is TGTGCCAGCAGACGGGGTCCTAACTATGGCTACACCTTC. The chain employs TRBV6-6 and TRBJ1-2; D unresolved. This CDR3 spans 13 amino acids. Per germline, CDR1 MNHNY and CDR2 SVGAGI (reference sequence). V gave up 6 bases and J gave up 0 bases, with 8 bases separating them.

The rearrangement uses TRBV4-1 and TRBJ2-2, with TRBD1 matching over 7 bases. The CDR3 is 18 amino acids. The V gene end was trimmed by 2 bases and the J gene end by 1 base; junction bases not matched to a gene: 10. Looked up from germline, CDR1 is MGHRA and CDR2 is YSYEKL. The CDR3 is CASSQKRQGGLNTGELFF. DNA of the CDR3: TGCGCCAGCAGCCAAAAGCGGCAAGGGGGCTTGAACACCGGGGAGCTGTTTTTT.

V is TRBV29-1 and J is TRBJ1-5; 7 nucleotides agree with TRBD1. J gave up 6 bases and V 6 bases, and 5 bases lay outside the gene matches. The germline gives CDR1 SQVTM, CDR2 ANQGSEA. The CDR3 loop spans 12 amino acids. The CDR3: CSVRQGSQPQHF. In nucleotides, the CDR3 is TGCAGCGTGCGACAGGGTAGTCAGCCCCAGCATTTT.

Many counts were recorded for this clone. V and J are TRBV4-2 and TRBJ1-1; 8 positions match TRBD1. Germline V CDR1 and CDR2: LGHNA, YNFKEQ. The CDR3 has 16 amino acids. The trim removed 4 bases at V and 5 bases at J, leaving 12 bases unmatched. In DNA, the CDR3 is TGTGCCAGCAGCCCGACGCGGGCAGGGGGCAGAACTGAAGCTTTCTTT. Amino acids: CASSPTRAGGRTEAFF.

Here the CDR3 DNA reads TGTGCCAGCATCAGGGGGGCGGCTACAGATACGCAGTATTTT. This codes for CASIRGAATDTQYF. This chain joins TRBV7-8 and TRBJ2-3, with D possibly TRBD1 on 7 matching bases. V lost 7 bases to trimming and J lost 3 bases, with 14 bases between them. Germline assignment: CDR1 SGHVS and CDR2 FQNEAQ. CDR3 length equals 14 residues.

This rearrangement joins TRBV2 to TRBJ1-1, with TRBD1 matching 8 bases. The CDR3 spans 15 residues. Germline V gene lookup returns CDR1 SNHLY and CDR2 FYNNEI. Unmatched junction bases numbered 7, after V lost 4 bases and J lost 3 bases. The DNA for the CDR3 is TGTGCCAGCAGTGTTGGAGGACAGGGCGACACTGAAGCTTTCTTT. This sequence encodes CASSVGGQGDTEAFF.

CDR3 DNA: TGTGCCAGTAAAGCGCTTAGCTCCTATAATTCACCCCTCCACTTT. Protein: CASKALSSYNSPLHF. The chain recombines TRBV19 with TRBJ1-6; D remains ambiguous. V was cut by 7 bases and J by 0 bases, with 10 bases left in between. Germline V gene sequence: CDR1 LNHDA, CDR2 SQIVND (reference sequence). The CDR3 extends over 15 amino acids.

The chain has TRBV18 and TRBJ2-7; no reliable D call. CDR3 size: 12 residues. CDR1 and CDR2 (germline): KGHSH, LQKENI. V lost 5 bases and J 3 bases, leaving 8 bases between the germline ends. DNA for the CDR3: TGTGCCAGCTCAGGCCAAAACTACGAGCAGTACTTC. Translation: CASSGQNYEQYF.

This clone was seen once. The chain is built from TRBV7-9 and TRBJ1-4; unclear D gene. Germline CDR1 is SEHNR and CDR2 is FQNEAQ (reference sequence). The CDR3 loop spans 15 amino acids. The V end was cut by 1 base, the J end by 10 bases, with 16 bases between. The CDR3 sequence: CASSLEVGPGGKLFF. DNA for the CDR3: TGTGCCAGCAGCTTAGAGGTCGGACCCGGAGGAAAACTGTTTTTT.

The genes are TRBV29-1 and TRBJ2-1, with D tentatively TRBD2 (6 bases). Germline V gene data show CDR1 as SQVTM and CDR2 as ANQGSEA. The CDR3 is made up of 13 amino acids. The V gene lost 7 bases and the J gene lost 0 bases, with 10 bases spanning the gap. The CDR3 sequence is CSAASDSYNEQFF. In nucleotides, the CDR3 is TGCAGCGCCGCTAGCGACTCCTACAATGAGCAGTTCTTC.